One and the same sample provided the 18 T cell receptor beta chains below, sequenced in a study of beta chain features in type 1 diabetes. No antigens are known for them. Expressed TCRB transcripts got sequenced, as all isolated RNA was reverse transcribed. Libraries were prepared by immunoSEQ multiplex PCR; TCRdb keeps only in-frame clonotypes and omits some of them. The sample records about 260,000 clones, roughly 25% being singletons. General study findings and limits: Shorter TCRB CDR3s, moderately but significantly so, marked every one of the four CD4+ subsets in Type 1 diabetes patients.

Sequenced sample: naive CD4+ T cells from blood. These receptors originate from a woman aged 25 to 39 with type 1 diabetes.

This clone was counted a few times. The chain joins TRBV29-1 to TRBJ1-1; D uncertain. This CDR3 contains 12 residues. CDR1 and CDR2 (germline): SQVTM, ANQGSEA. V dropped 0 bases and J dropped 5 bases, with 7 bases sitting between them. In DNA form, the CDR3 reads TGCAGCGTTGAAGATCCGAGAACTGAAGCTTTCTTT. This translates into CSVEDPRTEAFF.

The chain combines TRBV9 with TRBJ2-1; no reliable D call. The germline gives CDR1 SGDLS, CDR2 YYNGEE. The length of the CDR3 is 16 residues. Trimming took off 3 bases at V and 4 bases at J, with 17 bases between the two ends. The CDR3 here is CASSANSGGLYNEQFF. CDR3 DNA: TGTGCCAGCAGCGCCAACTCTGGTGGGCTTTACAATGAGCAGTTCTTC.

V is TRBV4-1 and J is TRBJ1-2, with 8 bases lining up with TRBD1. J lost 4 bases, V lost 6 bases, and 16 bases had no gene match. Germline V lookup: CDR1 MGHRA, CDR2 YSYEKL. The CDR3 is made up of 17 amino acids. CDR3 amino acids: CASSRQGTGQRPYGYTF. As DNA, the CDR3 is TGCGCCAGCAGTCGCCAAGGGACAGGACAGCGTCCCTATGGCTACACCTTC.

V and J are TRBV5-4 and TRBJ2-1; 10 nucleotides agree with TRBD2. CDR1 and CDR2 (germline): SGHNT, YYREEE (reference sequence). V lost 4 bases, J lost 4 bases, and 2 bases stayed unmatched. The CDR3 runs to 14 residues. The CDR3 loop is CASSVGLAYNEQFF. The CDR3 nucleotides read TGTGCCAGCAGCGTGGGACTAGCGTACAATGAGCAGTTCTTC.

This clone was observed a few times. This sequence joins TRBV30 and TRBJ1-2; TRBD1 is a possible D gene (5 bases). Trimming took 0 bases from V and 4 from J, leaving 9 bases between them. This CDR3 contains 13 residues. Germline assignment: CDR1 GTSNPN and CDR2 SVGIG (reference sequence). The CDR3 spells CAWSVQVPYGYTF. CDR3 sequence (DNA): TGTGCCTGGAGTGTACAGGTCCCCTATGGCTACACCTTC.

This clone appeared a few times. The rearrangement uses TRBV7-9 and TRBJ2-2; TRBD1 agrees at 7 bases. With V trimmed by 3 bases and J by 0 bases, 1 base remained unmatched. CDR3 size: 15 residues. Germline-derived CDR1 and CDR2 are SEHNR and FQNEAQ (reference sequence). CDR3: CASSLGTANTGELFF. The CDR3 coding sequence is TGTGCCAGCAGCTTGGGGACAGCGAACACCGGGGAGCTGTTTTTT.

V and J are TRBV10-3 and TRBJ2-5, with 11 bases matching TRBD2. Germline V gives CDR1 ENHRY, CDR2 SYGVKD. The J segment lost 4 bases and the V segment lost 2 bases, leaving 3 bases of the junction unmatched. This CDR3 has 15 residues. CDR3 DNA: TGTGCCATCAGTGAGACTAGCGGGAGTCGAGAGACCCAGTACTTC. It encodes CAISETSGSRETQYF.

This clone showed up just a few times. The chain recombines TRBV6-5 with TRBJ1-2; the D gene is possibly TRBD1 (6 bases). This CDR3 contains 16 residues. Germline V gene lookup returns CDR1 MNHEY and CDR2 SVGAGI. Deletions cut 2 bases from V and 2 bases from J, with 15 bases between. CDR3 sequence: CASSYSEGVENYGYTF. The CDR3 DNA reads TGTGCCAGCAGTTACAGTGAGGGGGTGGAAAACTATGGCTACACCTTC.

The table lists this clone with a few counts. Written as DNA, the CDR3 is TGTGCCAGCAGCTTCACTAGCGGGAGTGGCAATGAGCAGTTCTTC. Protein product: CASSFTSGSGNEQFF. The chain carries TRBV11-2 and TRBJ2-1; TRBD2 matches at 11 bases. V gave up 3 bases and J gave up 6 bases; unmatched junction bases: 4. The germline V gene has CDR1 SGHAT and CDR2 FQNNGV. This CDR3 spans 15 amino acids.

A few counts support this clone. The chain has TRBV5-8 and TRBJ2-1; TRBD2 agrees at 10 bases. The CDR3 runs to 15 residues. Germline V gives CDR1 SGHTS, CDR2 YDEGEE. Losses at the gene ends were 0 bases for V and 10 bases for J; bases not matched to a gene: 7. The CDR3 nucleotides read TGTGCCAGCAGCTTGGCTAGCGGGAGACTATCCGAGCAGTTCTTC. This encodes CASSLASGRLSEQFF.

This sequence joins TRBV7-2 and TRBJ2-2; D is undetermined. In germline, CDR1 is SGHTA, CDR2 FQGNSA. The CDR3 length is 14 residues. The V end was cut by 4 bases, the J end by 7 bases, with 13 bases between. The CDR3 sequence: CASSWAESSGELFF. The CDR3 nucleotides are TGTGCCAGCAGCTGGGCAGAAAGTAGCGGGGAGCTGTTTTTT.

The chain has TRBV29-1 and TRBJ2-2; tentatively, D is TRBD1 (6 bases). V was cut by 3 bases and J by 3 bases, with 11 bases left in between. From germline, CDR1 is SQVTM and CDR2 ANQGSEA. The CDR3 consists of 14 residues. The CDR3 bases are TGCAGCGTTGACGTTTCAGGGGACACCGGGGAGCTGTTTTTT. Translation: CSVDVSGDTGELFF.

The chain joins TRBV29-1 to TRBJ1-2; D is ambiguous. V lost 6 bases and J 1 base, leaving 12 bases between the germline ends. This CDR3 comprises 13 residues. Germline V lookup: CDR1 SQVTM, CDR2 ANQGSEA. For the CDR3, the DNA is TGCAGCGTAAGAGGGAGCGGTAACTATGGCTACACCTTC. This encodes CSVRGSGNYGYTF.

Written as DNA, the CDR3 is TGTGCCAGTAGGGGCAGACAAGAGACCCAGTACTTC. This codes for CASRGRQETQYF. This chain links TRBV19 with TRBJ2-5; D gene ambiguous. CDR3 length: 12 residues. V lost 6 bases and J 2 bases, leaving 7 bases between the germline ends. Germline V gene lookup returns CDR1 LNHDA and CDR2 SQIVND (reference sequence). The full variable domain, its missing parts supplied by reference TRBV19 and TRBJ2-5, is DGGITQSPKYLFRKEGQNVTLSCEQNLNHDAMYWYRQDPGQGLRLIYYSQIVNDFQKGDIAEGYSVSREKKESFPLTVTSAQKNPTAFYLCASRGRQETQYFGPGTRLLVL.

This clone appeared a few times. The V gene is TRBV29-1, the J gene TRBJ2-3; a weak D match, TRBD1 (5 bases). V lost 8 bases and J 5 bases, leaving 20 bases between the germline ends. The CDR3 has 14 amino acids. Germline V CDR1 and CDR2: SQVTM, ANQGSEA. CDR3 nucleotides: TGCAGCTCATATCGAAGCTCCCAGGGAGATACGCAGTATTTT. The encoded protein is CSSYRSSQGDTQYF.

The rearrangement links TRBV2 to TRBJ2-7; 10 nucleotides align to TRBD2. With V trimmed by 8 bases and J by 8 bases, 12 bases remained unmatched. This CDR3 is 14 amino acids long. Germline V gene lookup returns CDR1 SNHLY and CDR2 FYNNEI. The CDR3 loop is CASGTGTSALQQYF. CDR3 nucleotides: TGTGCCAGCGGTACCGGGACTAGCGCTCTACAGCAGTACTTC.

The chain uses TRBV6-5 and TRBJ1-2, with D hard to call. This CDR3 is built from 14 residues. Germline CDR1 MNHEY, CDR2 SVGAGI. Trimming took 6 bases from V and 4 from J, leaving 15 bases between them. The CDR3 DNA is TGTGCCAGCAGAGAGGGTGCGCACGGCTATGGCTACACCTTC. It encodes CASREGAHGYGYTF.

In this sample, this clone turned up a few times. The rearrangement links TRBV4-1 to TRBJ2-7; 7 bases are shared with TRBD2. CDR3 length: 16 amino acids. V was pared by 0 bases and J by 4 bases, with 9 bases of the junction left unmatched. Germline V gives CDR1 MGHRA, CDR2 YSYEKL. The CDR3 DNA reads TGCGCCAGCAGCCAAGATTGGCTAGCGGAGCGGTACGAGCAGTACTTC. It codes for CASSQDWLAERYEQYF.